What follows are 11 T cell receptor beta chains derived from one specimen sequenced in a study of glioma-infiltrating T cells. The iRepertoire nested amplicon-rescue multiplex PCR amplified TCR alpha and beta CDR3s from RNA. TCRdb used MiXCR to reprocess the multiplex PCR reads, holding one entry per CDR3 protein. The sample yields more than 95,000 distinct CDR3 sequences, 25% to 35% seen once. The sequenced sample was glioma tissue, nonneoplastic brain tissue, or PBMCs (not recorded which). Receptors originate from a human donor with low-grade glioma or glioblastoma, undergoing nonglioma brain surgery, or in good health (not recorded which).

The table lists this clonotype with a few counts. CDR3 bases: TGTGCCAGCAGCTCCCGAGACACCCACGAGCAGTACTTC. Translated, it gives CASSSRDTHEQYF. This chain uses TRBV11-2 with TRBJ2-7, with D unresolved. The CDR3 covers 13 residues. Trimming shortened V by 4 bases and J by 5 bases, and 12 bases separated the two germline ends. Germline V lookup: CDR1 SGHAT, CDR2 FQNNGV.

This clonotype showed up just a few times. V usage is TRBV28 and J usage is TRBJ2-7, with 9 bases fitting TRBD1. The trim removed 5 bases at V and 5 bases at J, leaving 10 bases unmatched. This CDR3 contains 15 residues. Per germline, CDR1 MDHEN and CDR2 SYDVKM. As DNA, the CDR3 is TGTGCCAGCAGTCCCTTCGACAGGGGGTTTCACGAGCAGTACTTC. This codes for CASSPFDRGFHEQYF.

As for this clonotype: The final CDR3 position lacks the conserved phenylalanine or tryptophan, pointing to a likely read error. The V and J genes are TRBV5-4 and TRBJ1-1; the D gene is possibly TRBD1 (6 bases). V gave up 5 bases and J gave up 1 base, with 15 bases separating them. Per the germline V gene, CDR1 is SGHNT and CDR2 is YYREEE (reference sequence). The CDR3 length is 15 residues. The CDR3 sequence: CASSSTGRGNTEAFY. CDR3 nucleotide sequence: TGTGCCAGCAGTAGTACAGGGAGGGGGAACACTGAAGCTTTCTAT.

The rearrangement links TRBV20-1 to TRBJ2-7; 11 bases map to TRBD2. This CDR3 has 14 amino acids. Germline V CDR1 and CDR2: DFQATT, SNEGSKA (reference sequence). V lost 6 bases, J lost 3 bases, and 7 bases stayed unmatched. The CDR3 reads CSATASGGIYEQYF. In DNA form, the CDR3 reads TGCAGTGCCACGGCTAGCGGGGGGATCTACGAGCAGTACTTC.

In its sample, this clonotype was seen a few times. This chain connects TRBV7-9 to TRBJ1-1; 8 bases align to TRBD1. Trimming took 5 bases from V and 5 from J; bases not matched to a gene: 7. Germline CDR1 reads SEHNR; CDR2 reads FQNEAQ (reference sequence). CDR3 size: 14 residues. CDR3 loop: CASSVQGARTEAFF. DNA for the CDR3: TGTGCCAGCAGCGTCCAGGGGGCGCGAACTGAAGCTTTCTTT.

This clonotype was picked up many times. The CDR3 is CASSYSTTGGFYEQYF. CDR3 DNA: TGTGCCAGCAGTTACTCAACGACAGGGGGGTTTTACGAGCAGTACTTC. This sequence joins TRBV6-6 and TRBJ2-7, with TRBD1 matching 9 bases. The junction had 7 bases not matched to a gene; V was cut back by 0 bases and J by 4 bases. The CDR3 runs 16 residues. CDR1 is MNHNY and CDR2 is SVGAGI in the germline V gene (reference sequence).

This clonotype showed up many times. The chain uses TRBV28 and TRBJ1-5, with TRBD1 as a possible D gene (6 bases). Germline V gives CDR1 MDHEN, CDR2 SYDVKM. Trimming left V 6 bases short and J 0 bases short, with 12 bases between. CDR3 length equals 15 residues. The CDR3: CASSPGTYSNQPQHF. The CDR3 region has the DNA TGTGCCAGCAGCCCAGGGACATATAGCAATCAGCCCCAGCATTTT.

The genes are TRBV5-6 and TRBJ1-6; D gene uncertain. The CDR3 contains 13 residues. Deletions cut 1 base from V and 9 bases from J, with 8 bases between. The germline V gene has CDR1 SGHDT and CDR2 YYEEEE. CDR3 bases: TGTGCCAGCAGCTTGCCCAGGTTTTCACCCCTCCACTTT. Encoded protein: CASSLPRFSPLHF.

This clonotype was counted only a few times. The gene calls are TRBV29-1 and TRBJ2-7; D unresolved. CDR3 size: 14 residues. The ends were cut back, 8 bases at V and 5 bases at J, with 22 bases in the middle. Per the germline V gene, CDR1 is SQVTM and CDR2 is ANQGSEA. The CDR3 bases are TGCAGCTCAAAGGGCGATTTTCACCACCACGAGCAGTACTTC. Translation: CSSKGDFHHHEQYF.

Only a few counts were recorded for this clonotype. The genes are TRBV20-1 and TRBJ2-5, with a possible D match to TRBD2 (5 bases). Deletions cut 4 bases from V and 1 base from J, with 10 bases between. There are 13 residues in the CDR3. The germline V gene encodes CDR1 DFQATT and CDR2 SNEGSKA (reference sequence). This CDR3 is CSATARGQETQYF. The DNA for the CDR3 is TGCAGTGCTACCGCCCGGGGCCAAGAGACCCAGTACTTC.

This clonotype appeared once. The rearrangement links TRBV4-2 to TRBJ2-1; no clear D gene. This CDR3 is 12 amino acids long. Per the germline V gene, CDR1 is LGHNA and CDR2 is YNFKEQ. V was pared by 4 bases and J by 4 bases, with 5 bases between. The CDR3 loop is CASSPGYNEQFF. Here the CDR3 DNA reads TGTGCCAGCAGCCCGGGTTACAATGAGCAGTTCTTC.